A single sample is the source of the 10 T cell receptor beta chains below, sequenced in a study of T cells in Graves' hyperthyroidism and ophthalmopathy. From RNA transcripts, TCR beta CDR3 regions were amplified. TCR CDR3 underwent first-round RT-PCR with the HTBI primer set. Each CDR3 protein is one row after TCRdb ran MiXCR on the multiplex PCR reads. Of approximately 700,000 distinct CDR3 sequences in the sample, 45% were seen once. The material sequenced was peripheral blood or thyroid tissue (not recorded which). The receptors stem from an adult man with Graves' disease, either hyperthyroidism or ophthalmopathy (not recorded which).

About this clonotype itself: This may arise from a read error, as a much more abundant clone is one base away. The chain combines TRBV10-3 with TRBJ2-5; 9 bases agree with TRBD2. CDR1 and CDR2 (germline): ENHRY, SYGVKD. Trimming took 5 bases from V and 5 from J; bases not matched to a gene: 6. This CDR3 comprises 14 residues. CDR3 region: CAISPSGTGETQYF. The CDR3 region has the DNA TGTGCCATCAGTCCTAGCGGGACGGGTGAGACCCAGTACTTC.

This chain joins TRBV2 and TRBJ2-7; TRBD1 aligns across 8 bases. V lost 7 bases to trimming and J lost 3 bases; unmatched junction nucleotides: 14. Germline lookup yields CDR1 SNHLY and CDR2 FYNNEI. This CDR3 is 16 amino acids long. CDR3 nucleotide sequence: TGTGCCAGCAACCTGATAGGTCAGGGGGCTGGCTACGAGCAGTACTTC. Its protein is CASNLIGQGAGYEQYF.

This clonotype showed up just a few times. V and J are TRBV12-3 or TRBV12-4 and TRBJ1-5; D not certain. The CDR3 runs to 15 residues. The germline V and J ends were trimmed by 0 bases and 4 bases, with 10 bases remaining between them. The CDR3 protein is CASSLALRANQPQHF. CDR3 in DNA: TGTGCCAGCAGTTTAGCGCTCCGGGCAAATCAGCCCCAGCATTTT.

The chain employs TRBV7-9 and TRBJ2-7; 12 bases map to TRBD1. CDR3 length: 15 amino acids. The ends lost 4 bases at V and 4 bases at J; junction bases unmatched: 5. Germline loops: CDR1 SEHNR, CDR2 FQNEAQ (reference sequence). The chain's CDR3 is CASSSGTGGLYEQYF. The DNA of the CDR3 is TGTGCCAGCAGCTCAGGGACAGGGGGCCTTTACGAGCAGTACTTC.

The V gene is TRBV4-1, the J gene TRBJ1-1; D gene uncertain. Germline-derived CDR1 and CDR2 are MGHRA and YSYEKL. Trimming stripped 1 base from V and 3 bases from J, with 9 bases between. The CDR3 has 14 residues. The CDR3 DNA reads TGCGCCAGCAGCCAAGTCGGGCAGTACACTGAAGCTTTCTTT. As protein: CASSQVGQYTEAFF.

Comment on this clonotype: A read error may be the cause here, since a much bigger clone is one base away. This chain uses TRBV9 with TRBJ1-1; weak D call: TRBD1 (5 bases). V was shortened by 2 bases and J by 11 bases, with 10 bases between the two germline ends. In germline, CDR1 is SGDLS, CDR2 YYNGEE. This CDR3 comprises 11 residues. The CDR3 region is CASSVQGVAFF. In DNA form, the CDR3 reads TGTGCCAGCAGCGTTCAAGGGGTGGCTTTCTTT.

This chain links TRBV20-1 with TRBJ1-1, with D possibly being TRBD1 (6 bases). Germline CDR1 reads DFQATT; CDR2 reads SNEGSKA (reference sequence). The length of the CDR3 is 16 residues. V lost 3 bases, J lost 0 bases, and 17 bases lay in between. The CDR3 region has the DNA TGCAGTGCTAGGGGAGAGTCGGGACACCTGAACACTGAAGCTTTCTTT. This sequence encodes CSARGESGHLNTEAFF.

This clonotype showed up many times. The chain carries TRBV10-3 and TRBJ1-2; TRBD1 agrees at 11 bases. The germline CDR1 and CDR2 sequences are ENHRY and SYGVKD. The CDR3 is 18 amino acids. The trim removed 3 bases at V and 0 bases at J, leaving 9 bases unmatched. DNA for the CDR3: TGTGCCATCAGTGACCAACGGGACAGGGGGGACTCTAACTATGGCTACACCTTC. This translates into CAISDQRDRGDSNYGYTF.

The chain couples TRBV7-2 to TRBJ1-4; D unresolved. CDR3 length equals 9 residues. V gave up 7 bases and J gave up 9 bases, with 3 bases separating them. The germline V gene has CDR1 SGHTA and CDR2 FQGNSA. In nucleotides, the CDR3 is TGTGCCAGCACCAAAAAACTGTTTTTT. Protein: CASTKKLFF.

The chain is built from TRBV24-1 and TRBJ2-5; TRBD1 agrees at 8 bases. The CDR3 loop spans 15 amino acids. The trim removed 12 bases at V and 5 bases at J, leaving 16 bases unmatched. Germline V gene lookup returns CDR1 KGHDR and CDR2 SFDVKD. The CDR3 region is CAPFAGQGLEETQYF. As DNA, the CDR3 is TGTGCCCCATTCGCAGGACAGGGTTTAGAGGAGACCCAGTACTTC.